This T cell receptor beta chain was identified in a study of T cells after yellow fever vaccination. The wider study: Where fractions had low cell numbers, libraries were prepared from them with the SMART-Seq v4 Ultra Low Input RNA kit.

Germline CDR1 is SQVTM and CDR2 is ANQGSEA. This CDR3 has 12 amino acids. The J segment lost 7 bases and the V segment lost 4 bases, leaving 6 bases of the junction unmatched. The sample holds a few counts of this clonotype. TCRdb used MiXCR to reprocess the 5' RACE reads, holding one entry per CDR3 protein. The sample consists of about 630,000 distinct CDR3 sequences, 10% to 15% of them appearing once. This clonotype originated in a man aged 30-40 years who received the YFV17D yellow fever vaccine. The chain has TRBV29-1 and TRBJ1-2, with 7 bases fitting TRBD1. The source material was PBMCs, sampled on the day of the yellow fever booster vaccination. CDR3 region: CSVAGGLGGYTF. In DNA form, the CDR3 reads TGCAGCGTTGCAGGGGGATTGGGTGGCTACACCTTC.